This T cell receptor (beta chain) is from a study of blood T cell repertoires in COVID-19. Study-wide context: COVID-19 samples from acute and convalescent phases originated in the United States, Italy and Spain. The cDNA or gDNA used as material had been derived from T cells, B-cell-depleted T cells, or PBMCs.

Per the original methods: How many nucleated cells were present was estimated from reference gene primer amplification. The table came from immunoSEQ multiplex PCR; TCRdb's copy has only in-frame clones and leaves some out. The D gene and trimming were derived from the DNA, and the V and J assignments and clone size from that table. This sample yields about 110,000 clones, of which more than 70% are seen a single time; less than 5% belongs to the top ten. J was trimmed by 2 bases and V by 7 bases; bases with no gene match: 6. The CDR3 sequence is 15 residues long. CDR1 and CDR2 from the germline V gene are MDHEN and SYDVKM.

The sequence derives from a human donor in a cohort sampled during active COVID-19. This chain connects TRBV28 to TRBJ1-3; TRBD1 aligns across 9 bases. Input material: peripheral blood. CDR3 sequence: CASTWDRETGNTIYF. Here the CDR3 DNA reads TGTGCCAGCACCTGGGACAGGGAGACTGGAAACACCATATATTTT.